This T cell receptor (beta chain) came from a study of CD8 T cells in ankylosing spondylitis. Generation of TCR beta libraries employed quantitative 5'-RACE incorporating molecular barcodes. TCRdb recomputed calls from the 5' RACE reads with MiXCR, one row per CDR3 protein. Counted here are nearly 350,000 distinct CDR3 sequences, 14% to 15% occurring once; the ten biggest clones make up roughly 0.99%. The CDR3 is made up of 15 amino acids. V was trimmed by 5 bases and J by 4 bases, leaving 14 bases between them. This clonotype was detected many times. The antigen is undetermined. General study findings and limits: Characteristic, it appeared, of ankylosing spondylitis blood was a TCR beta motif of eight highly homologous variants.

This chain connects TRBV12-3 or TRBV12-4 to TRBJ2-2; no firm D call. This TCR derives from a male donor with ankylosing spondylitis or in good health (not recorded which). Sequencing was performed on blood, either unsorted or a sorted T cell fraction (not recorded which). DNA for the CDR3: TGTGCCAGCAGTCCCCGGCCCTTCGGCACCGGGGAGCTGTTTTTT. The encoded protein is CASSPRPFGTGELFF.